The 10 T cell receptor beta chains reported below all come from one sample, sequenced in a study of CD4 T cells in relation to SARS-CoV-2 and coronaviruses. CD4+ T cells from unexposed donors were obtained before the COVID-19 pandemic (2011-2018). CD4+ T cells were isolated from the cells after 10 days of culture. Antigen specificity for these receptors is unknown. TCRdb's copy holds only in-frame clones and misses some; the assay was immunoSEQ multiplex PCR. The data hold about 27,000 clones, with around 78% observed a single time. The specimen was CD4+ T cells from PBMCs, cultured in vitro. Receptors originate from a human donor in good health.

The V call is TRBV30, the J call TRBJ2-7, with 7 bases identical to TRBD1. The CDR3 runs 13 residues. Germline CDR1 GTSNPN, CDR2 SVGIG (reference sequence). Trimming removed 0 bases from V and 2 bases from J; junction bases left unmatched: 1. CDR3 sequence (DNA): TGTGCCTGGAGTGTGCAGGGGGCCTACGAGCAGTACTTC. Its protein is CAWSVQGAYEQYF.

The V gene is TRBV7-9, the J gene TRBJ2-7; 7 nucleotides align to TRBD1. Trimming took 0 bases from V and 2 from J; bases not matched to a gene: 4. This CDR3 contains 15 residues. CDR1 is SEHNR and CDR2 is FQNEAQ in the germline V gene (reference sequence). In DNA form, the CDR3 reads TGTGCCAGCAGCTTAGCCATGGGACAGACCTACGAGCAGTACTTC. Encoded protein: CASSLAMGQTYEQYF.

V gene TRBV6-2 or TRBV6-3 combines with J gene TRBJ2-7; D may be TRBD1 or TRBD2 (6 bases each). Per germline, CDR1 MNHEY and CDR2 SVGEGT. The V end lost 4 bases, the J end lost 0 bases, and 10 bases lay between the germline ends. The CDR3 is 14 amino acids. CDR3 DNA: TGTGCCAGCAGTTCTGGAGGGGGCTCCTACGAGCAGTACTTC. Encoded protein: CASSSGGGSYEQYF.

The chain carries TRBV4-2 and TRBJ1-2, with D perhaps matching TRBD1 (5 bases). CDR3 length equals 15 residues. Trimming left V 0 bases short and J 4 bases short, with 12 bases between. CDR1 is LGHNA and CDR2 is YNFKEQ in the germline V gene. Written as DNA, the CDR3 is TGTGCCAGCAGCCAAGATCCCCGGGGCGGCTATGGCTACACCTTC. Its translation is CASSQDPRGGYGYTF.

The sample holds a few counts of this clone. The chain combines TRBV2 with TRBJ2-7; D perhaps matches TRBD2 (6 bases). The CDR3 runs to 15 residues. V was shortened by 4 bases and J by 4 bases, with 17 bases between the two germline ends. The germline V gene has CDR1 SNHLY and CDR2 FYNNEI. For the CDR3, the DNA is TGTGCCAGCAGTGGCACCCGGGACTTCCGATACGAGCAGTACTTC. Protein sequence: CASSGTRDFRYEQYF.

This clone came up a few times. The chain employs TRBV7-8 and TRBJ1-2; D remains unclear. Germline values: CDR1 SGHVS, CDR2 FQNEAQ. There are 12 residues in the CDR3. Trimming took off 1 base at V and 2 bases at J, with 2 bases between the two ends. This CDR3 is CASSLENYGYTF. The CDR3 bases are TGTGCCAGCAGCTTAGAGAACTATGGCTACACCTTC.

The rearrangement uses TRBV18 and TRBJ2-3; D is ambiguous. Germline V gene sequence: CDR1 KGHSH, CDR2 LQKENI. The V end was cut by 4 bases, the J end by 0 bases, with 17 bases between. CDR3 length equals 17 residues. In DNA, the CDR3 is TGTGCCAGCTCACACTTACCCGGGTCCCCTAGCACAGATACGCAGTATTTT. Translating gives CASSHLPGSPSTDTQYF.

CDR3 sequence reads: CASSSLQGDAGNTIYF. The CDR3 DNA follows: TGTGCCAGCAGCTCGCTCCAGGGCGATGCTGGAAACACCATATATTTT. The chain uses TRBV5-6 and TRBJ1-3; the D gene is possibly TRBD1 (5 bases). This CDR3 contains 16 residues. Trimming removed 3 bases from V and 2 bases from J, with 15 bases in between. Germline CDR1 and CDR2: SGHDT and YYEEEE. Variable domain in full (rest from reference TRBV5-6 and TRBJ1-3): DAGVTQSPTHLIKTRGQQVTLRCSPKSGHDTVSWYQQALGQGPQFIFQYYEEEERQRGNFPDRFSGHQFPNYSSELNVNALLLGDSALYLCASSSLQGDAGNTIYFGEGSWLTVV.

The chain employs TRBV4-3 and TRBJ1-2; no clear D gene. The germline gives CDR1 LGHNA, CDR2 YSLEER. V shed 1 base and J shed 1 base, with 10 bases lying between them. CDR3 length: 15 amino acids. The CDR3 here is CASSQGYSFNYGYTF. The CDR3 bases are TGCGCCAGCAGCCAAGGATACAGTTTTAACTATGGCTACACCTTC.

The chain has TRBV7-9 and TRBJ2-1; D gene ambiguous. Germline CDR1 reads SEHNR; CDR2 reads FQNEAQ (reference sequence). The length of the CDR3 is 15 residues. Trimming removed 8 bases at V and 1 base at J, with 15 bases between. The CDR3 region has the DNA TGTGCCAGCTCCGCCGGGCCCTTATCCTACAATGAGCAGTTCTTC. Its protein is CASSAGPLSYNEQFF. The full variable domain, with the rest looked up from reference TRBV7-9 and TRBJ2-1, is DTGVSQNPRHKITKRGQNVTFRCDPISEHNRLYWYRQTLGQGPEFLTYFQNEAQLEKSRLLSDRFSAERPKGSFSTLEIQRTEQGDSAMYLCASSAGPLSYNEQFFGPGTRLTVL.